This T cell receptor beta chain was sequenced during a study of breast tumors, draining lymph nodes, adjacent tissues. General study results and limits: The lymph node origin of tumor T cells was framed as consistent with a hypothesis, not demonstrated. Data fit most tumor T cells coming from lymph node, expanding in tumor.

Looked up from germline, CDR1 is SNHLY and CDR2 is FYNNEI. This CDR3 contains 18 residues. V shed 7 bases and J 2 bases; nucleotides not matched to a gene: 17. TCRdb recomputed calls from the multiplex PCR reads with MiXCR, one row per CDR3 protein. The table lists approximately 31,000 distinct CDR3 sequences, 63% of them singletons. Regarding this clonotype: Its antigen is currently unknown.

The rearrangement uses TRBV2 and TRBJ2-7; 10 bases fit TRBD1. This sequence was found in a female donor with breast cancer. Some clones in this sample may be carry-over from other donors' samples. Sequenced sample: breast tumor tissue. Here the CDR3 DNA reads TGTGCCAGCACCAGACAGGGGGCAACAACACGGGGCCCCTACGAGCAGTACTTC. Encoded protein: CASTRQGATTRGPYEQYF.